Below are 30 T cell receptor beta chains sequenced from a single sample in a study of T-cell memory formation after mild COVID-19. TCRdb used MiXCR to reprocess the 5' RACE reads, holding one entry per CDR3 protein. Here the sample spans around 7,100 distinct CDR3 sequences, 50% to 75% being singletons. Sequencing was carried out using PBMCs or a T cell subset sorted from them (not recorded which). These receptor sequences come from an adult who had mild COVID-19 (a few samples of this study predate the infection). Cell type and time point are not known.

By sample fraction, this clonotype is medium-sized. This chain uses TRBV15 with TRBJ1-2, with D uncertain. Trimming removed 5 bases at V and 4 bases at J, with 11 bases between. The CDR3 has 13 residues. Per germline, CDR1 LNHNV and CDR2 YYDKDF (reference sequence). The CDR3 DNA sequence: TGTGCCACCAGCGAACCCGACACCTATGGCTACACCTTC. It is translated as CATSEPDTYGYTF.

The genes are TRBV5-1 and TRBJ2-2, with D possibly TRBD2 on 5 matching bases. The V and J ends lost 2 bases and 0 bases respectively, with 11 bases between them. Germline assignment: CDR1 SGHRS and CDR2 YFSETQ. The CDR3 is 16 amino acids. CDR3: CASSLSPGSNTGELFF. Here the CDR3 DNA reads TGCGCCAGCAGCTTAAGCCCGGGATCGAACACCGGGGAGCTGTTTTTT.

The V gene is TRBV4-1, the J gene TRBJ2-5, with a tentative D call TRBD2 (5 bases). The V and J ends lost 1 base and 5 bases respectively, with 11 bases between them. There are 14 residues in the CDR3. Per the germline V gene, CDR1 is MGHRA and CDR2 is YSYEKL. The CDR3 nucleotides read TGCGCCAGCAGCCAAGTGAGCGGTGTGGAGACCCAGTACTTC. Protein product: CASSQVSGVETQYF.

The CDR3 nucleotides are TGTGCCAGCAGCCCAGGACTCAGCGGGGGGGCAAACGAAGAGACCCAGTACTTC. It yields the protein CASSPGLSGGANEETQYF. The chain uses TRBV9 and TRBJ2-5; 10 nucleotides align to TRBD2. The CDR3 spans 18 residues. The J segment lost 3 bases and the V segment lost 4 bases, leaving 15 bases of the junction unmatched. From germline, CDR1 is SGDLS and CDR2 YYNGEE.

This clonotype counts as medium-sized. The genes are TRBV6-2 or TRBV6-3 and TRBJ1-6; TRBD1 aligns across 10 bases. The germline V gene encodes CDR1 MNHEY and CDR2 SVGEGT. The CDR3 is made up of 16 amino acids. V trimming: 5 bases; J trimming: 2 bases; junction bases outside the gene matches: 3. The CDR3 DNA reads TGTGCCAGCAGTCGACAGGGGGCAACCTATAATTCACCCCTCCACTTT. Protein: CASSRQGATYNSPLHF.

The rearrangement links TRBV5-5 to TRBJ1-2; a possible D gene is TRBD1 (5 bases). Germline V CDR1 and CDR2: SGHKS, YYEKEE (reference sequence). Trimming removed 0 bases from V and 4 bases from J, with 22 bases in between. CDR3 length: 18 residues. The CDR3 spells CASSLEGSGGGFIYGYTF. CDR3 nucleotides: TGTGCCAGCAGCTTGGAGGGTAGTGGGGGAGGATTTATCTATGGCTACACCTTC.

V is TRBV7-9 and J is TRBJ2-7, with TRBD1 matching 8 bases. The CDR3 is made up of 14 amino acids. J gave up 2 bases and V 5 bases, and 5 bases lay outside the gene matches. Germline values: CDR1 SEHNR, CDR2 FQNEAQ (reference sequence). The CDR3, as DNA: TGTGCCAGCAGCCCAGGGGGCAGGCCCTACGAGCAGTACTTC. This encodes CASSPGGRPYEQYF.

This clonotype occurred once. The CDR3 is CASSLGTGGWGQPQHF. The DNA of the CDR3 is TGTGCCAGCAGTTTGGGTACAGGGGGCTGGGGTCAGCCCCAGCATTTT. The rearrangement uses TRBV12-3 or TRBV12-4 and TRBJ1-5; 9 nucleotides agree with TRBD1. The CDR3 extends over 16 amino acids. V lost 3 bases to trimming and J lost 6 bases; unmatched junction nucleotides: 9.

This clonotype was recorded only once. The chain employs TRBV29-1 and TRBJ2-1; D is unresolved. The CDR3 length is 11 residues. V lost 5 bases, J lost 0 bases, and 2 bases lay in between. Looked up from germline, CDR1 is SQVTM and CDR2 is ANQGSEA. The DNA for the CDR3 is TGCAGCGTTCCCTCCTACAATGAGCAGTTCTTC. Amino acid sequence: CSVPSYNEQFF.

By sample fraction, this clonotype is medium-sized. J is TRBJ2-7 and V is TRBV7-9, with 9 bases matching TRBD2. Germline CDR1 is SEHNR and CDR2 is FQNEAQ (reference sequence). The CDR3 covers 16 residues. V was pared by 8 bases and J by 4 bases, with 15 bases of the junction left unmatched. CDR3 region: CASGGSGTLAGYEQYV. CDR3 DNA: TGTGCCAGCGGCGGATCTGGGACTCTAGCGGGGTACGAGCAGTACGTC.

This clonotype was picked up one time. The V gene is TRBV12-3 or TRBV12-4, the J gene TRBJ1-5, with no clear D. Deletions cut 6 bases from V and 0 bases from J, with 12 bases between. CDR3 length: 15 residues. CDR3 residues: CASSPDRYSNQPQHF. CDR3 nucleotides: TGTGCCAGCAGCCCGGATCGATATAGCAATCAGCCCCAGCATTTT.

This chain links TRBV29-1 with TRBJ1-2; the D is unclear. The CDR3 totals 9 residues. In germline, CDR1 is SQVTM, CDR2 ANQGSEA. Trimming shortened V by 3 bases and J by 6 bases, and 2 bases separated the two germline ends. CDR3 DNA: TGCAGCGTTGATGATGGCTACACCTTC. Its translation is CSVDDGYTF.

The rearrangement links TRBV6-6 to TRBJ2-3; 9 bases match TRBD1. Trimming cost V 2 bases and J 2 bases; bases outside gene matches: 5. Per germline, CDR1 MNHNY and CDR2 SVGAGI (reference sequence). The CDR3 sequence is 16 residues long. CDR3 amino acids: CASSYGQGRHTDTQYF. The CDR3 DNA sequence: TGTGCCAGCAGTTACGGACAGGGGAGACACACAGATACGCAGTATTTT.

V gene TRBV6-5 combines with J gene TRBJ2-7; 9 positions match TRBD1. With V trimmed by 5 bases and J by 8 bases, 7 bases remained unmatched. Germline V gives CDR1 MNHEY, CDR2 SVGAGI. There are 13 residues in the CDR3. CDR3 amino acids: CASSETGTGKQYF. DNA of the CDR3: TGTGCCAGCAGTGAAACCGGGACAGGGAAGCAGTACTTC.

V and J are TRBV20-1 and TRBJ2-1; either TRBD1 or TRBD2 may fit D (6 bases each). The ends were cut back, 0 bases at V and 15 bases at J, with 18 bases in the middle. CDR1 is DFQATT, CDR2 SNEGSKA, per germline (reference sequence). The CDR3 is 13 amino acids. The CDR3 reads CSAREGGTPFRFF. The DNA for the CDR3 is TGCAGTGCTAGAGAAGGGGGGACTCCTTTTCGGTTCTTC.

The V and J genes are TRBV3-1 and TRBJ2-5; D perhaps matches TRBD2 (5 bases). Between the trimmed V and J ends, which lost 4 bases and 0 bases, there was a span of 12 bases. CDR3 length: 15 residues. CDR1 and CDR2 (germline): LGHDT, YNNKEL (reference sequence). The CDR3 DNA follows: TGTGCCAGCAGCCGACGTGGGGAGAACCAAGAGACCCAGTACTTC. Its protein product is CASSRRGENQETQYF.

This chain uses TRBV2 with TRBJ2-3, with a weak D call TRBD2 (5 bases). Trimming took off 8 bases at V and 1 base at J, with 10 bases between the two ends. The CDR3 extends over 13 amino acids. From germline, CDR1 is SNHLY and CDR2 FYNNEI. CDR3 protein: CASSYSGTDTQYF. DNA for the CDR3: TGTGCCAGCTCATATAGCGGCACAGATACGCAGTATTTT.

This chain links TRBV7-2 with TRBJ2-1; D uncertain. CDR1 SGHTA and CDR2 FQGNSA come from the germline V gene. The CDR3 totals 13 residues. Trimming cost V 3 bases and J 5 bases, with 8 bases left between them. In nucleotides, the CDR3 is TGTGCCAGCAGCTTTAAGGACCACAATGAGCAGTTCTTC. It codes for CASSFKDHNEQFF.

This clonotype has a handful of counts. CDR3 amino acids: CASSQNPLAGITDTQYF. Written as DNA, the CDR3 is TGTGCCAGCAGCCAGAACCCTTTAGCGGGGATCACAGATACGCAGTATTTT. The V and J genes are TRBV4-2 and TRBJ2-3; 8 nucleotides line up with TRBD2. Trimming removed 3 bases from V and 2 bases from J; junction bases left unmatched: 10. The CDR3 extends over 17 amino acids. Germline CDR1 reads LGHNA; CDR2 reads YNFKEQ.

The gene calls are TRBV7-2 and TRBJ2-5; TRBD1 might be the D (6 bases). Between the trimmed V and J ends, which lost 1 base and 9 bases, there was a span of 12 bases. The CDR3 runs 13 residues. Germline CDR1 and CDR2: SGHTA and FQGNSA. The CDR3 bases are TGTGCCAGCAGCTTAGAGGGACAAGCGCCCCAGTACTTC. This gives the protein CASSLEGQAPQYF.

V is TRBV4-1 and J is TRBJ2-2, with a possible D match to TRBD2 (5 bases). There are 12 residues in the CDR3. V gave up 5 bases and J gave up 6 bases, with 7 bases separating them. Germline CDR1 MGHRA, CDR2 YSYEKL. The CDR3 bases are TGCGCCAGCAGCTCGAGGGCCGGGGAGCTGTTTTTT. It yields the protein CASSSRAGELFF.

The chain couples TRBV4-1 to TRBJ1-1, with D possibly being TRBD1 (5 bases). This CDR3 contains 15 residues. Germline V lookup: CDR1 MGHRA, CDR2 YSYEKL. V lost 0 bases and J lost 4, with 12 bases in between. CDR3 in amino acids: CASSQDRGGATEAFF. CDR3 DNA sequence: TGCGCCAGCAGCCAAGATCGGGGCGGGGCCACTGAAGCTTTCTTT.

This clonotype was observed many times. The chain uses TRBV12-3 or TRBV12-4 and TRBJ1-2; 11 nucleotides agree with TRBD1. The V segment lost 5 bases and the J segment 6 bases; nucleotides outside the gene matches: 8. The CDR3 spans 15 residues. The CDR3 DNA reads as TGTGCCAGCAGTCCGGGACAGGGGGTTTTGAATGGCTACACCTTC. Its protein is CASSPGQGVLNGYTF.

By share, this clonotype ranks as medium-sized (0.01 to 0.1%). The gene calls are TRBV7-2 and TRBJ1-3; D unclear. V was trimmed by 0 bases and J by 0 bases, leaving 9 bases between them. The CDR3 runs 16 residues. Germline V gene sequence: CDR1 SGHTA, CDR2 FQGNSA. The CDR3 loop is CASSLAGIGSGNTIYF. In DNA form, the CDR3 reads TGTGCCAGCAGCTTAGCCGGGATCGGCTCTGGAAACACCATATATTTT.

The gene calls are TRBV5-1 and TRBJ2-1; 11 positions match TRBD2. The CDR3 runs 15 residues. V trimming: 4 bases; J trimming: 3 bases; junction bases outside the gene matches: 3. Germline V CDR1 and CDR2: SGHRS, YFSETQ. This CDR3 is CASSTGTSGYNEQFF. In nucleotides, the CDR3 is TGCGCCAGCAGCACCGGGACTAGCGGCTACAATGAGCAGTTCTTC.

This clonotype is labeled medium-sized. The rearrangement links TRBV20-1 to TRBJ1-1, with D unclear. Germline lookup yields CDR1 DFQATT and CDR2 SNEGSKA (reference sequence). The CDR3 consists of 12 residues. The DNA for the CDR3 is TGCAGGGCCCGGAATTGGAACACTGAAGCTTTCTTT. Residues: CRARNWNTEAFF.

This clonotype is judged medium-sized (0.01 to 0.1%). CDR3 amino acids: CASSEDHRGTDTQYF. CDR3 bases: TGTGCCAGCAGTGAAGACCACCGCGGGACAGATACGCAGTATTTT. The V call is TRBV6-1, the J call TRBJ2-3; D may be TRBD2 (5 bases). This CDR3 is built from 15 residues. Germline assignment: CDR1 MNHNS and CDR2 SASEGT. V lost 1 base, J lost 3 bases, and 11 bases lay in between.

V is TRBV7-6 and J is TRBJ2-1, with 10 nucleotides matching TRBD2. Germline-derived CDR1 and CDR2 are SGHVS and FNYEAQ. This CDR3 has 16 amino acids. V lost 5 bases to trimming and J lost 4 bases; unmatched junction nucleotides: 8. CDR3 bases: TGTGCCAGCAGCCCGGGGAGGACTAGCGGTTACAATGAGCAGTTCTTC. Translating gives CASSPGRTSGYNEQFF.

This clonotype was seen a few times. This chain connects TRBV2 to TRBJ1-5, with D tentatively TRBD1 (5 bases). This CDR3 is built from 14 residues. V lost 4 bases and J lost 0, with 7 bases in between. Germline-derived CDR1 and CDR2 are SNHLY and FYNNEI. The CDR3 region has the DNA TGTGCCAGCAGTGGCGACAGTAGCAATCAGCCCCAGCATTTT. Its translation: CASSGDSSNQPQHF.

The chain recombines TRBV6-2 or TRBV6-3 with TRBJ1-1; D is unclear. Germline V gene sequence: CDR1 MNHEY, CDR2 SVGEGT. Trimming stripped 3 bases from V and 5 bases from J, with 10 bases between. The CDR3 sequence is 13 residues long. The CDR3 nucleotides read TGTGCCAGCAGTTATGGGCGGACGACTGAAGCTTTCTTT. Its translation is CASSYGRTTEAFF.